The rows below give T cell receptor beta chains drawn from one sample of a study of T cell responses to AZD1222 COVID-19 vaccine. Assay used: immunoSEQ multiplex PCR; TCRdb lists only in-frame clones, some missing. The sample has some 150,000 clones, around nine tenths seen once. Specimen: peripheral blood, collected on day 0 of AZD1222 vaccination. The source is an adult in good health. The CDR3 runs from the conserved cysteine through the conserved F or W. The D gene is left open where the match is weak. Expanded clones are given a class, and other clones once, few, many or no size at all.

CDR3 protein,CDR3 DNA,V gene,D gene,clone size,J gene
CASSVRGQGVNTIYF,TGTGCCAGCAGCGTACGAGGACAGGGGGTAAACACCATATATTTT,TRBV9,TRBD1,.,TRBJ1-3
CASSLGQSTGNTIYF,TGTGCCAGCAGCTTGGGACAGTCGACTGGAAACACCATATATTTT,TRBV5-6,.,.,TRBJ1-3
CAWSRQGNYGYTF,TGTGCCTGGAGTCGACAGGGAAACTATGGCTACACCTTC,TRBV30,TRBD1,.,TRBJ1-2
CASSLAGGPPGANVLTF,TGTGCCAGCAGTTTAGCAGGGGGCCCGCCTGGGGCCAACGTCCTGACTTTC,TRBV28,TRBD1,.,TRBJ2-6
CASSLVPGGSFYGYTF,TGCGCCAGCAGCTTGGTCCCAGGGGGGTCTTTCTATGGCTACACCTTC,TRBV5-1,TRBD1,.,TRBJ1-2
CASSLSGNNQPQHF,TGTGCCAGCAGTTTATCAGGGAATAATCAGCCCCAGCATTTT,TRBV28,.,.,TRBJ1-5
CASSLEGSSGTGEQFF,TGTGCCAGCAGCTTAGAAGGGTCTAGCGGGACGGGTGAGCAGTTCTTC,TRBV7-6,TRBD2,.,TRBJ2-1
CASSETGSLWANTGELFF,TGTGCCAGTAGTGAGACAGGGTCGCTTTGGGCGAACACCGGGGAGCTGTTTTTT,TRBV19,TRBD1,.,TRBJ2-2
CASSYRGQRSETQYF,TGTGCCAGCAGTTACCGCGGACAGAGATCGGAGACCCAGTACTTC,TRBV6-5,.,.,TRBJ2-5
CASSFVYEQYF,TGTGCCAGCAGTTTCGTTTACGAGCAGTACTTC,TRBV28,.,.,TRBJ2-7
CASQGASGSGEQFF,TGTGCCAGCCAAGGGGCTAGCGGGAGTGGGGAGCAGTTCTTC,TRBV11-3,TRBD2,once,TRBJ2-1
CASRASGGSYYGYTF,TGTGCCAGCAGAGCGTCAGGGGGCAGTTATTATGGCTACACCTTC,TRBV2,TRBD1,.,TRBJ1-2
CASSPLPNSPLHF,TGTGCCAGCTCACCTCTCCCAAATTCACCCCTCCACTTT,TRBV18,.,few,TRBJ1-6
CASSQDPLAGGVGDTQYF,TGCGCCAGCAGCCAAGATCCCCTAGCGGGGGGGGTAGGAGATACGCAGTATTTT,TRBV4-3,TRBD2,few,TRBJ2-3
CASSSWSGGFTEAFF,TGTGCCAGCAGTTCGTGGAGTGGTGGGTTCACTGAAGCTTTCTTT,TRBV27,.,.,TRBJ1-1
CASSANRGESEKLFF,TGTGCCAGTAGTGCGAACAGGGGGGAGTCTGAAAAACTGTTTTTT,TRBV19,TRBD1,.,TRBJ1-4
CASSLQGKNQPQHF,TGTGCCAGCAGCTTACAGGGTAAGAACCAGCCCCAGCATTTT,TRBV11-3,.,.,TRBJ1-5
CASSLGTSGNEQFF,TGTGCCAGCAGCTTAGGGACTAGCGGGAATGAGCAGTTCTTC,TRBV7-3,TRBD2,.,TRBJ2-1
CASTLPTGIYEQYF,TGCGCCAGCACCCTTCCGACGGGGATCTACGAGCAGTACTTC,TRBV5-1,.,.,TRBJ2-7
CASSVGPVEVTDSTQHF,TGTGCCAGCAGCGTAGGGCCCGTGGAGGTGACCGACAGTACCCAGCATTTT,TRBV9,.,.,TRBJ1-5
CASSLEGQGSYEQYF,TGTGCCAGCAGCTTAGAGGGACAGGGGTCCTACGAGCAGTACTTC,TRBV7-9,TRBD1,.,TRBJ2-7
CATSWGPFYGYTF,TGTGCCACCAGTTGGGGGCCTTTCTATGGCTACACCTTC,TRBV24-1,.,.,TRBJ1-2
CAIAGNTDTQYF,TGTGCCATAGCGGGAAACACAGATACGCAGTATTTT,TRBV6-6,TRBD2,.,TRBJ2-3
CASSLDPGPLEKLFF,TGTGCCAGCAGCTTAGACCCGGGACCGCTTGAGAAACTGTTTTTT,TRBV7-8,.,.,TRBJ1-4
CASALPGTGEYEQYF,TGTGCTAGTGCCCTACCGGGGACAGGGGAATACGAGCAGTACTTC,TRBV12-5,TRBD1,.,TRBJ2-7
CAWNTGGSNTIYF,TGTGCCTGGAACACAGGGGGCTCAAACACCATATATTTT,TRBV30,TRBD1,.,TRBJ1-3
CASSQNSGTGGGEQYF,TGTGCCAGCTCGCAAAACTCCGGGACAGGGGGGGGCGAGCAGTACTTC,TRBV18,TRBD1,.,TRBJ2-7